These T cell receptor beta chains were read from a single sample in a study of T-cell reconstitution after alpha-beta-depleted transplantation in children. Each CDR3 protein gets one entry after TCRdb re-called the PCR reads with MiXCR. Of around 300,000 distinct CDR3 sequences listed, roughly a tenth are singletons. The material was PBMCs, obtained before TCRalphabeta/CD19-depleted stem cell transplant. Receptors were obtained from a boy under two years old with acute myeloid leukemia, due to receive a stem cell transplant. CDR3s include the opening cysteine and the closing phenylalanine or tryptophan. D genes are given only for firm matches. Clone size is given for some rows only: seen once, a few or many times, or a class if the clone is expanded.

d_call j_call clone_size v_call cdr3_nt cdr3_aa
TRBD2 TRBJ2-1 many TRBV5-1 TGCGCCAGTGCGAACCAGTGGGTAGCGGGGGCGTTGGAACAGTTCTTC CASANQWVAGALEQFF
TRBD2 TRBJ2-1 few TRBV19 TGTGCCAGTAGTAGCGGACTAGCGAGCCTTATCTACAATGAGCAGTTCTTC CASSSGLASLIYNEQFF
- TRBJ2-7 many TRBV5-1 TGCGCCAGCAGCTTCGGGTCCGTTGAGCAGTACTTC CASSFGSVEQYF
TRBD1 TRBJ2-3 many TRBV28 TGTGCCAGCAGTCGACAGGGGGGACAGTATTTT CASSRQGGQYF
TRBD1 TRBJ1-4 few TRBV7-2 TGTGCCAGCAGCTCCCGGACAGGGAATGAAAAACTGTTTTTT CASSSRTGNEKLFF
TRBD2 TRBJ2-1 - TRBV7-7 TGTGCCAGCAGCTTAGGCGGCGGGAGGGCAGGAGAGCAGTTCTTC CASSLGGGRAGEQFF
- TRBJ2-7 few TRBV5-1 TGCGCCAGCAGCACCCGGACGGCGAGCTCCTACGAGCAGTACTTC CASSTRTASSYEQYF
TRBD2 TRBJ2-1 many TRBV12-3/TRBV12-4 TGTGCCAGCAGCCCCCGAACTAGCGGGAGCTCCTACAATGAGCAGTTCTTC CASSPRTSGSSYNEQFF
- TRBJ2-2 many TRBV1 TGCACCAGCACCTCCGCCGGGCCAGGGGACACCGGGGAGCTGTTTTTT CTSTSAGPGDTGELFF
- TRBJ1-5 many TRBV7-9 TGTGCCAGCAGCCACGGGGGGGGCAACAATCAGCCCCAGCATTTT CASSHGGGNNQPQHF
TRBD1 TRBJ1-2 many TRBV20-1 TGCAGTGCTACAGGGGGCTATGGCTACACCTTC CSATGGYGYTF
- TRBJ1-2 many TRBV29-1 TGCAGCGTGAGAGTTAATGAGGGATTCTATGGCTACACCTTC CSVRVNEGFYGYTF
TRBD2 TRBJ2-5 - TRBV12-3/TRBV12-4 TGTGCCAGCTCCAGGCGGACTAGCGGGACTCAGGAGACCCAGTACTTC CASSRRTSGTQETQYF
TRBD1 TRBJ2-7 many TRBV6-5 TGTGCCAGCAGTTACTCGGGCGCCGGGACAGGGCTCTCCTACGAGCAGTACTTC CASSYSGAGTGLSYEQYF
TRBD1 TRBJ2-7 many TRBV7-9 TGTGCCAGCAGTTTCACCGGGACAGGGAACGAGCAGTACTTC CASSFTGTGNEQYF
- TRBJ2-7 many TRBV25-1 TGTGCCAGCAGTGAATACAGGGGAACCTACGAGCAGTACTTC CASSEYRGTYEQYF
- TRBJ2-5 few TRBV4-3 TGCGCCAGCAGCAAAGGCTCTAGCCGTTTGGAGACCCAGTACTTC CASSKGSSRLETQYF
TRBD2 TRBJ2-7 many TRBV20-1 TGCAGTGCTAGTTGGGGGACTAGCGGGTCCTACGAGCAGTACTTC CSASWGTSGSYEQYF
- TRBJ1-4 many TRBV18 TGTGCCAGCTCGCCAATACAGGGTGAAAAACTGTTTTTT CASSPIQGEKLFF
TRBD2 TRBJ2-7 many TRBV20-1 TGCAGTGCTAGAGGAATCAGGCCTAGCGGGGCCTACGAGCAGTACTTC CSARGIRPSGAYEQYF
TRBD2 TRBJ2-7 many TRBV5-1 TGCGCCAGCGGAGGGGAGGGGTCTAACGAGCAGTACTTC CASGGEGSNEQYF
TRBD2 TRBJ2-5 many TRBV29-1 TGCAGCGTTGAGACTAGCGGGAAAAAAGAGACCCAGTACTTC CSVETSGKKETQYF
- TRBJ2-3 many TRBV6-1 TGTGCCAGCAGTGACAGGGGGCGGCTAGCGGGTTTCGTAACGCAGTATTTT CASSDRGRLAGFVTQYF
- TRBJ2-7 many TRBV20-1 TGCAGTGCTAGTCCGGGAACAGGTGGCGCCTACGAGCAGTACTTC CSASPGTGGAYEQYF
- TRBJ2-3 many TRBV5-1 TGCGCCAGCAGCTTGACGGGGACTAGCACAGATACGCAGTATTTT CASSLTGTSTDTQYF
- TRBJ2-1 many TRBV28 TGTGCCAGCAGTTTAGCCCACTATCCACCCTACAATGAGCAGTTCTTC CASSLAHYPPYNEQFF
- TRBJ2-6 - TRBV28 TGTGCCAGCAGGCCCGGACAGTCTGGGGCCAACGTCCTGACTTTC CASRPGQSGANVLTF
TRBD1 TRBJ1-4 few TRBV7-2 TGTGCCAGCAGCCCTGACAGGGGCACTGAAAAACTGTTTTTT CASSPDRGTEKLFF
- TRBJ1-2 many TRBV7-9 TGTGCCAGCAGCATGGACTTCTTCGGCTACACCTTC CASSMDFFGYTF
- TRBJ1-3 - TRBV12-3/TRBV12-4 TGTGCCAGCAGTTTCAAGGGCTCTGGAAACACCATATATTTT CASSFKGSGNTIYF
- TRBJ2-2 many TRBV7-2 TGTGCCAGCAGACCCCAGGGGAACACCGGGGAGCTGTTTTTT CASRPQGNTGELFF
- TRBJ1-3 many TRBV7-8 TGTGCCAGCAGCTCCACCCGGACAGCTGGAAACACCATATATTTT CASSSTRTAGNTIYF
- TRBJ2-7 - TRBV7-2 TGTGCCAGCAGCTTAGCTCTAGGTCCCTACTACGAGCAGTACTTC CASSLALGPYYEQYF
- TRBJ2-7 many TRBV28 TGTGCCAGCAGTTTCGGGTTTCTTGACGGCGAGCAGTACTTC CASSFGFLDGEQYF
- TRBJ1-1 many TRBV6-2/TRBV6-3 TGTGCCAGCAGTCGCGCAGGGTCCCTTAACACTGAAGCTTTCTTT CASSRAGSLNTEAFF
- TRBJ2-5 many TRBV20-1 TGCAGTGCTATTCGAGCTAGGGAGGAGACCCAGTACTTC CSAIRAREETQYF
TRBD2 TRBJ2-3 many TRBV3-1 TGTGCCAGCAGCAAAGGGCTAGCGGGGGGCCCCCGCACAGATACGCAGTATTTT CASSKGLAGGPRTDTQYF
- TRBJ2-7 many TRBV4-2 TGTGCCAGCAGCCCCAACCCAGGGGGAGGGCAGTACTTC CASSPNPGGGQYF
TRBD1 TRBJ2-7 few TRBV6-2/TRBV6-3 TGTGCCAGCAGTTACCCTACAGGGGAGCTCTACGAGCAGTACTTC CASSYPTGELYEQYF
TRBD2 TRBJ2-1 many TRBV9 TGTGCCAGCAGCGTAGTAAGAGGGGCGGGAGCCCTTCACAATGAGCAGTTCTTC CASSVVRGAGALHNEQFF
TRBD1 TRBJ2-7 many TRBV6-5 TGTGCCAGCAGTTACCAGACAGGGACCCCGTACGAGCAGTACTTC CASSYQTGTPYEQYF
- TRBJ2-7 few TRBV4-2 TGTGCCAGCAGCGTCCGGGACTCCGCCTACGAGCAGTACTTC CASSVRDSAYEQYF
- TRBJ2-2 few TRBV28 TGTGCCAGCAGTCACGCATGGGGGGCGCGGACCGGGGAGCTGTTTTTT CASSHAWGARTGELFF
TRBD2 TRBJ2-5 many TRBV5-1 TGCGCCAGCAGCTGGACTAGCGGGGGTCAAGAGACCCAGTACTTC CASSWTSGGQETQYF
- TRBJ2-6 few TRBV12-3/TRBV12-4 TGTGCCAGCAGTCGTCCTTATACGGCGTCTGGGGCCAACGTCCTGACTTTC CASSRPYTASGANVLTF
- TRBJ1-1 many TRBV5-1 TGCGCCAGCAGCTTGGTACCGCCAGGGCCCTTCATGAACACTGAAGCTTTCTTT CASSLVPPGPFMNTEAFF
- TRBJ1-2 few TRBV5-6 TGTGCCAGCAGCTGGGACTTTTCTTCTAACTATGGCTACACCTTC CASSWDFSSNYGYTF
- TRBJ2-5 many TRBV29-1 TGCAGCGTTAACGCGGGGAAGGAGACCCAGTACTTC CSVNAGKETQYF
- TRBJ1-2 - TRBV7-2 TGTGCCAGTCTACCCGAACCGCCCTATGGCTACACCTTC CASLPEPPYGYTF
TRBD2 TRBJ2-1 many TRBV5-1 TGCGCCAGCAGGCTGACTAGCGGGCTATACAATGAGCAGTTCTTC CASRLTSGLYNEQFF
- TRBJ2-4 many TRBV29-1 TGCAGCGTTGGAGAGAGGGCGCTGGCCAAAAACATTCAGTACTTC CSVGERALAKNIQYF
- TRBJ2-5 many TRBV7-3 TGTGCCAGCAGCAGAGGACAGCTTGAGACCCAGTACTTC CASSRGQLETQYF
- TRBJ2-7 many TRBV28 TGTGCCAGCAGTTTACTGGCAGTTGAGCAGTACTTC CASSLLAVEQYF
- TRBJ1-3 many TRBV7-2 TGTGCCAGCAGCATTGACAGCTCTGGAAACACCATATATTTT CASSIDSSGNTIYF
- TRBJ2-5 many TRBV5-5 TGTGCCAGCAGCTGGCAGGGAGCAAAAGAGACCCAGTACTTC CASSWQGAKETQYF
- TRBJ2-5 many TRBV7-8 TGTGCCAGCAGCTTAGGCCGGACTTCCCAAGAGACCCAGTACTTC CASSLGRTSQETQYF
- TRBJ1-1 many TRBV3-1 TGTGCCAGCAGCCCCTTTGGGGGGAGGAACACTGAAGCTTTCTTT CASSPFGGRNTEAFF
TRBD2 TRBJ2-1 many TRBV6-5 TGTGCCAGCAGCCGGGGGACACTAGCGGGAGACCACAATGAGCAGTTCTTC CASSRGTLAGDHNEQFF
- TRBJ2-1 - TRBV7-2 TGTGCCAGCAGCTTCCCAAGTTGGGGCAATGAGCAGTTCTTC CASSFPSWGNEQFF